These T cell receptor beta chains were read from a single sample in a study of beta chain features in type 1 diabetes. Measured with immunoSEQ multiplex PCR; TCRdb has only the in-frame clones, and not every one. The table lists fewer than 900,000 clones, around a sixth of them singletons. Sequenced: naive CD4+ T cells from blood. These receptors all come from a woman younger than 35 in good health. The CDR3 runs from the conserved cysteine through the conserved F or W. A D gene is named only where the DNA matches it firmly. Clone size, where shown, is once, few, many, or a class for clones that have expanded.

size,J,V,D,DNA,CDR3
few,TRBJ2-3,TRBV7-2,TRBD2,TGTGCCAGCAGCGATAGCGGGAGGCAGGATACGCAGTATTTT,CASSDSGRQDTQYF
few,TRBJ2-3,TRBV7-3,NA,TGTGCCAGCAGCTTAGGTTCGGGGACGGCAGATACGCAGTATTTT,CASSLGSGTADTQYF
NA,TRBJ2-6,TRBV27,NA,TGTGCCAGCAGGGACTCCCGTTCGGGGGCCAACGTCCTGACTTTC,CASRDSRSGANVLTF
few,TRBJ2-7,TRBV7-2,NA,TGTGCCAGCAGCTTACCGAAGACTAAGCAGTACTTC,CASSLPKTKQYF
few,TRBJ1-1,TRBV2,NA,TGTGCCAGCAGTGGTTGGAGGGCTAACACTGAAGCTTTCTTT,CASSGWRANTEAFF
NA,TRBJ2-7,TRBV10-3,TRBD1,TGTGCCAGCAGCGAAGTATTCGGCGACAGGGACGAGCAGTACTTC,CASSEVFGDRDEQYF
NA,TRBJ1-1,TRBV6-1,NA,TGTGCCAGCAGTGTTCCAGAGAACACTGAAGCTTTCTTT,CASSVPENTEAFF
NA,TRBJ1-2,TRBV4-1,TRBD1,TGCGCCAGCAGCCACTGGACAGGGGGCAGAAACTATGGCTACACCTTC,CASSHWTGGRNYGYTF
few,TRBJ2-1,TRBV11-3,TRBD2,TGTGCCAGCCAGACTAGCGGAAGTGCCCAATTCTTC,CASQTSGSAQFF
NA,TRBJ1-3,TRBV18,TRBD1,TGTGCCAGCTCACCGGGACAGCCCGCGAGCTCTGGAAACACCATATATTTT,CASSPGQPASSGNTIYF